This TCR beta chain was sequenced for a study of CD8 T cells in ankylosing spondylitis. The study's findings and limits: Ankylosing spondylitis blood appeared to be characterized by a TCR beta motif of about eight highly homologous variants.

This clonotype has ten or more counts. No antigen is known for it. Germline values: CDR1 DFQATT, CDR2 SNEGSKA (reference sequence). CDR3 length: 14 residues. The germline V and J ends were trimmed by 0 bases and 4 bases, with 10 bases remaining between them. Quantitative barcoded 5'-RACE was used to prepare TCR beta libraries. TCRdb independently ran MiXCR on the 5' RACE reads; one entry per CDR3 protein. Here the sample spans roughly 130,000 distinct CDR3 sequences, approximately 6.8% being singletons. The sample was blood, either unsorted or a sorted T cell fraction (not recorded which). The J gene is TRBJ1-5, the V gene TRBV20-1; tentative D call: TRBD1 (5 bases). The TCR comes from a male donor with ankylosing spondylitis or in good health (not recorded which). CDR3 sequence reads: CSARDGGGNQPQHF. The CDR3 nucleotides are TGCAGTGCTAGAGATGGGGGGGGAAATCAGCCCCAGCATTTT.